These T cell receptor beta chains were read from a single sample in a study of T-cell reconstitution after alpha-beta-depleted transplantation in children. TCRdb reprocessed the PCR reads with MiXCR, giving one entry per CDR3 protein. Among approximately 120,000 distinct CDR3 sequences listed, approximately 8.7% were seen once. This material consisted of PBMCs, mostly from graft donor cells, taken 180 days after TCRalphabeta/CD19-depleted stem cell transplant. The receptors shown here come from a girl under three years old who had a stem cell transplant for combined immunodeficiency, so the T cells may come from the graft donor. Each CDR3 is given with its conserved first and last residue. Each record gives: V gene, D gene, J gene, clone size, CDR3 DNA, CDR3 protein. A D gene is named only where the DNA matches it firmly. Size values are once, few and many counts, or a class for expanded clones, and some rows have none.

v_gene: TRBV4-3; d_gene: TRBD2; j_gene: TRBJ2-1; abundance: few; CDR3nt: TGCGCCAGCAGCCAAGATCGGGCTAGCGGGAGTTATGGTGAGCAGTTCTTC; CDR3aa: CASSQDRASGSYGEQFF
v_gene: TRBV29-1; d_gene: NA; j_gene: TRBJ2-3; abundance: NA; CDR3nt: TGCAGCGTTGGCAACACAGATACGCAGTATTTT; CDR3aa: CSVGNTDTQYF
v_gene: TRBV7-2; d_gene: NA; j_gene: TRBJ2-3; abundance: NA; CDR3nt: TGTGCCAGCAGCTCCAGGACAGGCACTAGCACAGATACGCACTATTTT; CDR3aa: CASSSRTGTSTDTHYF
v_gene: TRBV3-1; d_gene: TRBD2; j_gene: TRBJ2-1; abundance: NA; CDR3nt: TGTGCCAGCAGCCCGTCGGGGACTAGCGGTTACAATGAGCAGTTCTTC; CDR3aa: CASSPSGTSGYNEQFF
v_gene: TRBV12-3/TRBV12-4; d_gene: TRBD2; j_gene: TRBJ2-7; abundance: few; CDR3nt: TGTGCCAGCAGTTTACGTGGACTAGCGGCCTACGAGCAGTACTTC; CDR3aa: CASSLRGLAAYEQYF
v_gene: TRBV29-1; d_gene: TRBD1; j_gene: TRBJ1-2; abundance: NA; CDR3nt: TGCAGCGTGGAGGACAGGGGGCGCTTCTGGGGCGGCTACACCTTC; CDR3aa: CSVEDRGRFWGGYTF
v_gene: TRBV12-3/TRBV12-4; d_gene: NA; j_gene: TRBJ1-1; abundance: few; CDR3nt: TGTGCCAGCAGAGTTGGCGGGACTGAAGCTTTCTTT; CDR3aa: CASRVGGTEAFF
v_gene: TRBV5-1; d_gene: TRBD2; j_gene: TRBJ2-3; abundance: few; CDR3nt: TGCGCCAGCAGCTTCCCTAGCGGGACTACAGATACGCAGTATTTT; CDR3aa: CASSFPSGTTDTQYF
v_gene: TRBV7-8; d_gene: NA; j_gene: TRBJ2-7; abundance: NA; CDR3nt: TGTGCCAGCAGCCCCGAAGCGAGTTACGAGCAGTACTTC; CDR3aa: CASSPEASYEQYF
v_gene: TRBV20-1; d_gene: NA; j_gene: TRBJ2-1; abundance: NA; CDR3nt: TGCAGTGCCATACTAGCACACACACACAATGAGCAGTTCTTC; CDR3aa: CSAILAHTHNEQFF
v_gene: TRBV7-9; d_gene: TRBD1; j_gene: TRBJ2-7; abundance: NA; CDR3nt: TGTGCCAGCAGCTTCTGGGACAGGAGGGGGGAGCAGTACTTC; CDR3aa: CASSFWDRRGEQYF
v_gene: TRBV3-1; d_gene: NA; j_gene: TRBJ1-4; abundance: NA; CDR3nt: TGTGCCAGCAGCCCTGCAGGGACCATTAATGAAAAACTGTTTTTT; CDR3aa: CASSPAGTINEKLFF
v_gene: TRBV20-1; d_gene: NA; j_gene: TRBJ1-1; abundance: few; CDR3nt: TGCAGTGCTAGATCCGGGGCAGAGGGCACTGAAGCTTTCTTT; CDR3aa: CSARSGAEGTEAFF
v_gene: TRBV5-6; d_gene: TRBD2; j_gene: TRBJ2-2; abundance: many; CDR3nt: TGTGCCAGCAGCCTGAGGACTAGGGGTCCATCCGGGGAGCTGTTTTTT; CDR3aa: CASSLRTRGPSGELFF
v_gene: TRBV4-3; d_gene: NA; j_gene: TRBJ1-6; abundance: NA; CDR3nt: TGCGCCAGCAGCCAAGATCGGCTAGGGGGTTATAATTTGGCCCTCCACTTT; CDR3aa: CASSQDRLGGYNLALHF
v_gene: TRBV7-2; d_gene: NA; j_gene: TRBJ2-7; abundance: few; CDR3nt: TGTGCCAGCAGCACATCACAGGGAGCGGGCTCCTACGAGCAGTACTTC; CDR3aa: CASSTSQGAGSYEQYF
v_gene: TRBV20-1; d_gene: NA; j_gene: TRBJ2-7; abundance: NA; CDR3nt: TGCAGTGCTAGAGCTCCTGGGGGACCGAGCTACGAGCAGTACTTC; CDR3aa: CSARAPGGPSYEQYF
v_gene: TRBV6-5; d_gene: NA; j_gene: TRBJ2-3; abundance: few; CDR3nt: TGTGCCAGCAGTTACTCGAGCGGGAGCACAGATACGCAGTATTTT; CDR3aa: CASSYSSGSTDTQYF
v_gene: TRBV5-1; d_gene: NA; j_gene: TRBJ1-2; abundance: NA; CDR3nt: TGCGCCAGCAGCGGTTGGGACGGGAGTAGCTATGGCTACACCTTC; CDR3aa: CASSGWDGSSYGYTF
v_gene: TRBV12-3/TRBV12-4; d_gene: TRBD1; j_gene: TRBJ2-7; abundance: NA; CDR3nt: TGTGCCAGCAGACGGGACAGGTCCCACGAGCAGTACTTC; CDR3aa: CASRRDRSHEQYF
v_gene: TRBV7-2; d_gene: NA; j_gene: TRBJ1-2; abundance: few; CDR3nt: TGTGCCAGCAGCTTCTCGATCGTCGATGGCTACACCTTC; CDR3aa: CASSFSIVDGYTF
v_gene: TRBV5-1; d_gene: NA; j_gene: TRBJ1-4; abundance: NA; CDR3nt: TGCGCCAGCAGCTTGTCGGGTAATGAAAAACTGTTTTTT; CDR3aa: CASSLSGNEKLFF
v_gene: TRBV12-3/TRBV12-4; d_gene: TRBD1; j_gene: TRBJ2-1; abundance: NA; CDR3nt: TGTGCCAGCAGTTTTGGACAGGCCAACAATGAGCAGTTCTTC; CDR3aa: CASSFGQANNEQFF
v_gene: TRBV28; d_gene: TRBD2; j_gene: TRBJ2-3; abundance: few; CDR3nt: TGTGCCAGCAGTTATCTAGCGGGAGTGGGCACAGATACGCAGTATTTT; CDR3aa: CASSYLAGVGTDTQYF
v_gene: TRBV7-9; d_gene: NA; j_gene: TRBJ1-6; abundance: NA; CDR3nt: TGTGCCAGCAGCTTAGCGGAGTTTTATAATTCACCCCTCCACTTT; CDR3aa: CASSLAEFYNSPLHF
v_gene: TRBV3-1; d_gene: TRBD2; j_gene: TRBJ2-7; abundance: NA; CDR3nt: TGTGCCAGCAGCCAAGTAAGCAGCGGGAGGTACGAGCAGTACTTC; CDR3aa: CASSQVSSGRYEQYF
v_gene: TRBV24-1; d_gene: TRBD2; j_gene: TRBJ2-1; abundance: NA; CDR3nt: TGTGCCACCAGTGACGTACTAGCGGTCTCCTACAATGAGCAGTTCTTC; CDR3aa: CATSDVLAVSYNEQFF
v_gene: TRBV7-6; d_gene: NA; j_gene: TRBJ2-7; abundance: NA; CDR3nt: TGTGCCAGCAGCTTAGCGGCGTTCAGGGGTAGGGTGCAGTACTTC; CDR3aa: CASSLAAFRGRVQYF
v_gene: TRBV20-1; d_gene: NA; j_gene: TRBJ2-1; abundance: NA; CDR3nt: TGCAGTGCTAGTTACAGGGATCCACGATACAATGAGCAGTTCTTC; CDR3aa: CSASYRDPRYNEQFF
v_gene: TRBV5-1; d_gene: NA; j_gene: TRBJ1-1; abundance: NA; CDR3nt: TGCGCCAGCAGCTTGGCCGGCGGGGCTCCTTTGGTCCTTGAAGCTTTCTTT; CDR3aa: CASSLAGGAPLVLEAFF
v_gene: TRBV5-5; d_gene: NA; j_gene: TRBJ1-6; abundance: few; CDR3nt: TGTGCCAGCAGCCTCGCGGGGCCTCGGAATTCACCCCTCCACTTT; CDR3aa: CASSLAGPRNSPLHF
v_gene: TRBV3-1; d_gene: TRBD1; j_gene: TRBJ2-7; abundance: once; CDR3nt: TGTGCCTCCTCCAAGCATTTCGGGACAGTCCGCACCTACGAGCAGTACTTC; CDR3aa: CASSKHFGTVRTYEQYF
v_gene: TRBV29-1; d_gene: NA; j_gene: TRBJ1-5; abundance: NA; CDR3nt: TGCAGCGTTCGGGGGAGCGGGGATCAGCCCCAGCATTTT; CDR3aa: CSVRGSGDQPQHF
v_gene: TRBV11-3; d_gene: NA; j_gene: TRBJ2-2; abundance: NA; CDR3nt: TGTGCCAGCAGCTTACATTGGAACACCGGGGAGCTGTTTTTT; CDR3aa: CASSLHWNTGELFF
v_gene: TRBV6-1; d_gene: NA; j_gene: TRBJ1-6; abundance: NA; CDR3nt: TGTGCCAGCACACAGACTCGGGGAAGTCGAAGGAATTCACCCCTCCACTTT; CDR3aa: CASTQTRGSRRNSPLHF
v_gene: TRBV20-1; d_gene: TRBD2; j_gene: TRBJ2-1; abundance: many; CDR3nt: TGCAGTGCTAGAGAGACTAGCAGGCCCTACAATGAGCAGTTCTTC; CDR3aa: CSARETSRPYNEQFF
v_gene: TRBV2; d_gene: NA; j_gene: TRBJ2-5; abundance: many; CDR3nt: TGTGCCAGCAGGCAGGGTGGAGGAGAGACCCAGTACTTC; CDR3aa: CASRQGGGETQYF
v_gene: TRBV7-9; d_gene: TRBD1; j_gene: TRBJ2-7; abundance: NA; CDR3nt: TGTGCCAGCAGCTTATCGTCGGGGGACAGGAATTACGAGCAGTACTTC; CDR3aa: CASSLSSGDRNYEQYF
v_gene: TRBV7-6; d_gene: TRBD1; j_gene: TRBJ1-5; abundance: few; CDR3nt: TGTGCCAGCAGCTTAGGAGACAGGGCATTTGAGCCCCAGCATTTT; CDR3aa: CASSLGDRAFEPQHF
v_gene: TRBV5-1; d_gene: NA; j_gene: TRBJ2-2; abundance: NA; CDR3nt: TGCGCCAGCAGCTTGGTCAGGGCAAACACCGGGGAGCTGTTTTTT; CDR3aa: CASSLVRANTGELFF
v_gene: TRBV9; d_gene: TRBD1; j_gene: TRBJ2-3; abundance: many; CDR3nt: TGTGCCAGCAGCATAGGGACAGGGATGACAGATACGCAGTATTTT; CDR3aa: CASSIGTGMTDTQYF
v_gene: TRBV4-1; d_gene: NA; j_gene: TRBJ1-1; abundance: NA; CDR3nt: TGCGCCAGCAGCCAAGTTACGGGGCAGGGAAGCAGGTACACTGAAGCTTTCTTT; CDR3aa: CASSQVTGQGSRYTEAFF
v_gene: TRBV29-1; d_gene: NA; j_gene: TRBJ2-2; abundance: few; CDR3nt: TGCAGCGTTGGTTTCAGGGCAGAAACCGGGGAGCTGTTTTTT; CDR3aa: CSVGFRAETGELFF
v_gene: TRBV5-1; d_gene: NA; j_gene: TRBJ2-3; abundance: few; CDR3nt: TGCGCCAGCAGCTTTCGGACCCTCACAGATACGCAGTATTTT; CDR3aa: CASSFRTLTDTQYF
v_gene: TRBV7-2; d_gene: TRBD1; j_gene: TRBJ1-5; abundance: few; CDR3nt: TGTGCCAGCAGCCCTAGGACAGGGAGGGGGCAGCCCCAGCATTTT; CDR3aa: CASSPRTGRGQPQHF
v_gene: TRBV29-1; d_gene: TRBD2; j_gene: TRBJ2-3; abundance: NA; CDR3nt: TGCAGCGTTTCGGGGGGGCGAGATACGCAGTATTTT; CDR3aa: CSVSGGRDTQYF
v_gene: TRBV12-3/TRBV12-4; d_gene: TRBD2; j_gene: TRBJ2-2; abundance: NA; CDR3nt: TGTGCCAGCAGTCCCGGACTAGCGGGGACCGGGGAGCTGTTTTTT; CDR3aa: CASSPGLAGTGELFF
v_gene: TRBV27; d_gene: TRBD1; j_gene: TRBJ1-2; abundance: few; CDR3nt: TGTGCCAGCAGTCCAGGGACAGGAGCTAACTATGGCTACACCTTC; CDR3aa: CASSPGTGANYGYTF
v_gene: TRBV3-1; d_gene: NA; j_gene: TRBJ1-1; abundance: few; CDR3nt: TGTGCCAGCAGCCAAGAGACAGAAGAGAACACTGAAGCTTTCTTT; CDR3aa: CASSQETEENTEAFF
v_gene: TRBV5-6; d_gene: NA; j_gene: TRBJ2-7; abundance: NA; CDR3nt: TGTGCCAGCAGCTTTGGAGCGGAACCTACCTACGAGCAGTACTTC; CDR3aa: CASSFGAEPTYEQYF
v_gene: TRBV19; d_gene: TRBD1; j_gene: TRBJ1-1; abundance: NA; CDR3nt: TGTGCCAGTAATACAGGGGCGTTTAATTTGAACACTGAAGCTTTCTTT; CDR3aa: CASNTGAFNLNTEAFF
v_gene: TRBV11-2; d_gene: TRBD2; j_gene: TRBJ2-1; abundance: few; CDR3nt: TGTGCCAGCAGCTTATCAAGACTAGCGGGTCCCTCCTACAATGAGCAGTTCTTC; CDR3aa: CASSLSRLAGPSYNEQFF
v_gene: TRBV5-6; d_gene: TRBD1; j_gene: TRBJ2-7; abundance: few; CDR3nt: TGTGCCAGCAGCCGGGGGACAGGGCGGTTTCCCTACGAGCAGTACTTC; CDR3aa: CASSRGTGRFPYEQYF
v_gene: TRBV28; d_gene: TRBD1; j_gene: TRBJ2-5; abundance: few; CDR3nt: TGTGCCAGCAGTTTTACAGGGGTAGGGGAGACCCAGTACTTC; CDR3aa: CASSFTGVGETQYF